The rows below give T cell receptor beta chains drawn from one sample of a study of chemoradiotherapy in HPV16-positive cancers. Clones were sequenced by immunoSEQ multiplex PCR, and TCRdb holds only the in-frame ones, with some missing. Of tens of thousands of clones listed, 93% were seen once; the top ten hold over 15%. The specimen was blood, collected from a patient who underwent chemoradiotherapy. Receptor source: a human donor with HPV-associated anogenital cancer. Both conserved end residues are part of each CDR3. The D gene is left open where the match is weak. Not every row has a clone size; where given, it reads once, few, many or a size class.

clone_size	d_call	v_call	j_call	cdr3_nt	cdr3_aa
.	.	TRBV5-1	TRBJ2-3	TGCGCCAGCAGCTTCAACCTGATATTAACTGGTACAGATACGCAGTATTTT	CASSFNLILTGTDTQYF
.	TRBD1	TRBV5-6	TRBJ1-1	TGTGCCAGCAGCTGGGGACAGGGGTACACTGAAGCTTTCTTT	CASSWGQGYTEAFF
.	.	TRBV19	TRBJ1-3	TGTGCCACCGGACTCCGCTCTGGAAACACCATATATTTT	CATGLRSGNTIYF
.	.	TRBV29-1	TRBJ1-4	TGCAGCTACACCGGGACACACGATGAAAAACTGTTTTTT	CSYTGTHDEKLFF
.	.	TRBV11-2	TRBJ2-7	TGTGCCAGCAGCCCCGGTGTAGGGGCCTACGAGCAGTACTTC	CASSPGVGAYEQYF
.	.	TRBV7-8	TRBJ2-7	TGTGCCAGCAGTGGCCAAGCGAACTACGAGCAGTACTTC	CASSGQANYEQYF
.	.	TRBV5-4	TRBJ2-1	TGTGCCAGCAGCTTGGATCATAGGGGACCCAACAGGCTCTTC	CASSLDHRGPNRLF
.	.	TRBV10-3	TRBJ2-3	TGTGCCATCAGTGAGTCGACCAGCTCTAGCACAGATACGCAGTATTTT	CAISESTSSSTDTQYF
.	TRBD1	TRBV5-4	TRBJ2-7	TGTGCCAGCAGCGGGCAGACAGGGAATGGCTACGAGCAGTACTTC	CASSGQTGNGYEQYF
.	.	TRBV6-5	TRBJ2-1	TGTGCCAGCAGTTGGGCACTCGGCCGAGAGCAGTTCTTC	CASSWALGREQFF
.	.	TRBV6-5	TRBJ2-5	TGTGCCAGCAGTTCAGACCCGAACAAAGAGACCCAGTACTTC	CASSSDPNKETQYF
.	TRBD1	TRBV5-5	TRBJ1-2	TGTGCCAGCAGAGAGGGGGCTTGGTTAAAGGGGGACTATGGCTACACCTTC	CASREGAWLKGDYGYTF
.	.	TRBV5-4	TRBJ2-1	TGTGCCAGCAGCTTTGGGGGGGCCTCCTACAATGAGCAGTTCTTC	CASSFGGASYNEQFF
.	.	TRBV9	TRBJ2-1	TGTGCCAGCACCGAGGCAGTGGGCTCCTACAATGAGCAGTTCTTC	CASTEAVGSYNEQFF
.	.	TRBV5-1	TRBJ1-1	TGCGCCAGCAGCTTGGGGGGGCCGAGAGAAGCTTTCTTT	CASSLGGPREAFF
.	TRBD2	TRBV5-1	TRBJ2-1	TGCGCCAGCAGCTTGTCGAGCGGGAGTGGGTCCTACAATGAGCAGTTCTTC	CASSLSSGSGSYNEQFF
.	TRBD1	TRBV5-5	TRBJ1-2	TGTGCCAGCAGCCCTTTGGCGACAGGGGTCGGCTACACCTTC	CASSPLATGVGYTF
.	TRBD1	TRBV11-3	TRBJ1-5	TGTGCCAGCAGCTCTTGGGCAGGGGGACCCTCTAGCAATCAGCCCCAGCATTTT	CASSSWAGGPSSNQPQHF
.	.	TRBV4-2	TRBJ2-7	TGTGCCAGCAGCCCATACAGGGAAGGGGCCTACGAGCAGTACTTC	CASSPYREGAYEQYF
.	.	TRBV28	TRBJ2-1	TGTGCCAGCAGTCATCACAGGCAGTTCCTCAATGAGCAGTTCTTC	CASSHHRQFLNEQFF
.	.	TRBV5-1	TRBJ2-3	TGCGCCAGCAGCTTGGGGGCTAGGGCTAGCACAGATACGCAGTATTTT	CASSLGARASTDTQYF
.	TRBD1	TRBV2	TRBJ1-1	TGTGCCAGCACCGTGACAGGGAGGAACACTGAAGCTTTCTTT	CASTVTGRNTEAFF
.	.	TRBV5-4	TRBJ2-3	TGTGCCAGCAGCCTCCGACAGGATGGAGATACGCAGTATTTT	CASSLRQDGDTQYF
once	.	TRBV5-6	TRBJ2-5	TGTGCCAGCAGGATGACAGGACTCTCGGAGACCCAGTACTTC	CASRMTGLSETQYF
once	.	TRBV28	TRBJ1-5	TGTGCCAGCAGTTTAATTGACGGTAGCAATCAGCCCCAGCATTTT	CASSLIDGSNQPQHF
.	TRBD2	TRBV4-3	TRBJ2-3	TGCGCCAGCAGCCCGACTAGCAGCACAGATACGCAGTATTTT	CASSPTSSTDTQYF
.	.	TRBV2	TRBJ2-2	TGTGCCAGCACTGGGGGGAACACCGGGGAGCTGTTTTTT	CASTGGNTGELFF